The rows below give T cell receptor beta chains drawn from one sample of a study of cytomegalovirus exposure and HLA in healthy donors. TCRdb's table, derived via immunoSEQ multiplex PCR, lists solely in-frame clones and lacks some. This repertoire shows around 110,000 clones, over 75% found once; its top ten account for 2% to 2.5%. Material: PBMCs. The source is a man aged 25-40 years in good health and CMV-seronegative. CDR3s include the opening cysteine and the closing phenylalanine or tryptophan. The D gene is left open where the match is weak. Some rows have no size entry. The others give once, few or many, or a class for an expanded clone.

size: few; length: 13; D: .; V: TRBV5-1; J: TRBJ2-7; DNA: TGCGCCAGCAGCTTAGCGGCCTCCTACGAGCAGTACTTC; CDR3: CASSLAASYEQYF
size: once; length: 14; D: TRBD1; V: TRBV27; J: TRBJ1-3; DNA: TGTGCCAGCGGGGACAGGGCGACTGGAAACACCATATATTTT; CDR3: CASGDRATGNTIYF
size: once; length: 16; D: .; V: TRBV27; J: TRBJ1-4; DNA: TGTGCCAGCAGTTTATCGGGGGGACCATGGAATGAAAAACTGTTTTTT; CDR3: CASSLSGGPWNEKLFF
size: .; length: 15; D: .; V: TRBV5-1; J: TRBJ2-2; DNA: TGCGCCAGCAGCTTGGCAGGGGCACACACCGGGGAGCTGTTTTTT; CDR3: CASSLAGAHTGELFF
size: .; length: 16; D: .; V: TRBV21-1; J: TRBJ2-7; DNA: TGTGCCAGCAGCAAAGTGGTCCAGGGGCGCGGAGGCGAGCAGTACTTC; CDR3: CASSKVVQGRGGEQYF
size: .; length: 15; D: TRBD1; V: TRBV23-1; J: TRBJ1-2; DNA: TGCGCCAGCAGTCAGCACCGACAGGGGTGCTATGGCTACACCTTC; CDR3: CASSQHRQGCYGYTF
size: .; length: 20; D: .; V: TRBV15; J: TRBJ2-2; DNA: TGTGCCACCAGCAGAGACGGTCTCCTGACAGCCCAGACGAACACCGGGGAGCTGTTTTTT; CDR3: CATSRDGLLTAQTNTGELFF
size: .; length: 14; D: .; V: TRBV15; J: TRBJ1-1; DNA: TGTGCCACGGGGGTGGGGGCCGTGGACACTGAAGCTTTCTTT; CDR3: CATGVGAVDTEAFF
size: .; length: 13; D: TRBD1; V: TRBV6-4; J: TRBJ2-1; DNA: TGTGCCAGCAGCCTCATGACAGGGAATGAGCAGTTCTTC; CDR3: CASSLMTGNEQFF
size: .; length: 15; D: TRBD1; V: TRBV27; J: TRBJ2-4; DNA: TGTGCCAGCAGTAGTGAGGGACAGGCCAAAAACAGTCAGTACTTC; CDR3: CASSSEGQAKNSQYF
size: .; length: 15; D: .; V: TRBV4-3; J: TRBJ2-5; DNA: TGCGCCAGCAGCCAAGATCGTAACGAGCCTGGGACCCAGTACTTC; CDR3: CASSQDRNEPGTQYF
size: .; length: 15; D: .; V: TRBV18; J: TRBJ2-3; DNA: TGTGCCAGCTCACTACGCGGGGGCCCGAGAGATACGCAGTATTTT; CDR3: CASSLRGGPRDTQYF
size: .; length: 17; D: .; V: TRBV15; J: TRBJ1-1; DNA: TGTGCCACCAGCAGACTACAGGGTTTCGAACCGAACACTGAAGCTTTCTTT; CDR3: CATSRLQGFEPNTEAFF
size: .; length: 11; D: .; V: TRBV6-1; J: TRBJ1-3; DNA: TGTGCCAGCGCGTCTGGAAACACCATATATTTT; CDR3: CASASGNTIYF
size: .; length: 14; D: TRBD1; V: TRBV2; J: TRBJ1-6; DNA: TGTGCCAGCACGGTCGACAGGGCGGGATCACCCCTCCACTTT; CDR3: CASTVDRAGSPLHF
size: .; length: 17; D: .; V: TRBV18; J: TRBJ1-3; DNA: TGTGCCAGCTCACCGATTATACTGGAGGACTCTGGAAACACCATATATTTT; CDR3: CASSPIILEDSGNTIYF
size: .; length: 17; D: TRBD1; V: TRBV30; J: TRBJ1-5; DNA: TGTGCCTGGAGTCGGGACAGAACCAAAAATAGCAATCAGCCCCAGCATTTT; CDR3: CAWSRDRTKNSNQPQHF
size: .; length: 14; D: TRBD2; V: TRBV9; J: TRBJ2-3; DNA: TGTGCCAGCAGCAACGGGGGGGGAGCGGATACGCAGTATTTT; CDR3: CASSNGGGADTQYF
size: .; length: 19; D: TRBD1; V: TRBV7-9; J: TRBJ2-5; DNA: TGTGCCAGCAGTCCCCCGGGACAGGGGGGCGGAAAGTACCAAGAGACCCAGTACTTC; CDR3: CASSPPGQGGGKYQETQYF
size: .; length: 18; D: TRBD2; V: TRBV10-2; J: TRBJ2-7; DNA: TGCGCCAGCAGTGAGTACGGGGGAGGACTAGCGGGGTTCTACGAGCAGTACTTC; CDR3: CASSEYGGGLAGFYEQYF
size: .; length: 16; D: .; V: TRBV28; J: TRBJ1-1; DNA: TGTGCCAGCAGTGGTCCTTCCGGGATTATGAACACTGAAGCTTTCTTT; CDR3: CASSGPSGIMNTEAFF
size: few; length: 15; D: .; V: TRBV7-2; J: TRBJ1-1; DNA: TGTGCCAGCAGCTTCCTGGTGGGGGGGAACACTGAAGCTTTCTTT; CDR3: CASSFLVGGNTEAFF
size: .; length: 15; D: TRBD1; V: TRBV4-2; J: TRBJ1-5; DNA: TGTGCCAGCAGCCAGGGACAGGGAGGCGATCAGCCCCAGCATTTT; CDR3: CASSQGQGGDQPQHF
size: .; length: 15; D: TRBD2; V: TRBV9; J: TRBJ2-5; DNA: TGTGCCAGCAGCGTGACTAGCGGGGGACTAGGGACCCAGTACTTC; CDR3: CASSVTSGGLGTQYF
size: .; length: 15; D: TRBD1; V: TRBV7-9; J: TRBJ1-6; DNA: TGTGCCAGCAGCTTAGGACAGGGCAGGTATTCACCCCTCCACTTT; CDR3: CASSLGQGRYSPLHF
size: .; length: 15; D: TRBD1; V: TRBV18; J: TRBJ2-5; DNA: TGTGCCAGCTCACGGGGACAGGGGAGGCAGGAGACCCAGTACTTC; CDR3: CASSRGQGRQETQYF
size: few; length: 11; D: .; V: TRBV7-9; J: TRBJ1-4; DNA: TGTGCCAGCAGCCATAATGAAAAACTGTTTTTT; CDR3: CASSHNEKLFF
size: .; length: 16; D: .; V: TRBV5-1; J: TRBJ1-4; DNA: TGCGCCAGCAGCTTAGTGAGTCCAGAGGGGGTTGAAAAACTGTTTTTT; CDR3: CASSLVSPEGVEKLFF
size: .; length: 15; D: TRBD2; V: TRBV28; J: TRBJ2-4; DNA: TGTGCCAGCAGTCTAGCGGGGGGGCCTAGTGGCATTCAGTACTTC; CDR3: CASSLAGGPSGIQYF
size: once; length: 15; D: TRBD1; V: TRBV10-2; J: TRBJ2-5; DNA: TGCGCCAGCAGTGAGAGTCAGGGGGTCCAAGAGACCCAGTACTTC; CDR3: CASSESQGVQETQYF
size: .; length: 13; D: TRBD1; V: TRBV25-1; J: TRBJ1-2; DNA: TGTGCCAGCCGATCGGGACAGGGGGGGGGCTACACCTTC; CDR3: CASRSGQGGGYTF
size: .; length: 16; D: .; V: TRBV5-4; J: TRBJ2-5; DNA: TGTGCCAGCAGCTTTGTAGGCGGTACCAGGGAAGAGACCCAGTACTTC; CDR3: CASSFVGGTREETQYF
size: .; length: 15; D: .; V: TRBV11-2; J: TRBJ2-2; DNA: TGTGCCAGCAGCTTAGATCCGGGAAACACCGGGGAGCTGTTTTTT; CDR3: CASSLDPGNTGELFF
size: once; length: 17; D: .; V: TRBV10-3; J: TRBJ1-1; DNA: TGTGCCATCAGGGGGGGGGAGGGCGGGGCGATGAACACTGAAGCTTTCTTT; CDR3: CAIRGGEGGAMNTEAFF
size: .; length: 16; D: .; V: TRBV19; J: TRBJ2-7; DNA: TGTGCCAGTAGTTCTCCCGGAGGTAGTAGTGCCTACGAGCAGTACTTC; CDR3: CASSSPGGSSAYEQYF
size: .; length: 14; D: .; V: TRBV18; J: TRBJ1-2; DNA: TGTGCCAGCTCACCGGGGGGGAACCTCTATGGCTACACCTTC; CDR3: CASSPGGNLYGYTF
size: .; length: 16; D: TRBD1; V: TRBV5-1; J: TRBJ2-2; DNA: TGCGCCAGCAGCTTGATGGGACAGACGAACACCGGGGAGCTGTTTTTT; CDR3: CASSLMGQTNTGELFF
size: .; length: 15; D: .; V: TRBV21-1; J: TRBJ1-3; DNA: TGTGCCAGCAGCCCCGGGGGGCTCGGGGGAAACACCATATATTTT; CDR3: CASSPGGLGGNTIYF
size: .; length: 14; D: .; V: TRBV7-2; J: TRBJ2-7; DNA: TGTGCCAGCAGCTTAGATCCCAACTCCTACGAGCAGTACTTC; CDR3: CASSLDPNSYEQYF
size: .; length: 15; D: TRBD2; V: TRBV27; J: TRBJ2-1; DNA: TGTGCCAGCAGCCCCTTAGCGGGGGGGCTAGATGAGCAGTTCTTC; CDR3: CASSPLAGGLDEQFF
size: .; length: 17; D: TRBD2; V: TRBV9; J: TRBJ2-1; DNA: TGTGCCAGCAGCGTATCCAGCGGGGGGACACTTTACAATGAGCAGTTCTTC; CDR3: CASSVSSGGTLYNEQFF
size: once; length: 14; D: TRBD1; V: TRBV5-1; J: TRBJ2-4; DNA: TGCGCCAGCAGCTTTAGGGGGCCCCAAAACATTCAGTACTTC; CDR3: CASSFRGPQNIQYF
size: once; length: 16; D: TRBD2; V: TRBV19; J: TRBJ2-6; DNA: TGTGCCAGTAGTATGGTCCCTAGCGGGGGGCCATATGTCCTGACTTTC; CDR3: CASSMVPSGGPYVLTF
size: .; length: 13; D: .; V: TRBV18; J: TRBJ2-1; DNA: TGTGCCAGCTCACCAGGGCAGTACAATGAGCAGTTCTTC; CDR3: CASSPGQYNEQFF
size: .; length: 16; D: TRBD2; V: TRBV25-1; J: TRBJ2-3; DNA: TGTGCCAGCAGTGAAGCTAAGCGGGGGGGAACAGATACGCAGTATTTT; CDR3: CASSEAKRGGTDTQYF
size: .; length: 14; D: TRBD2; V: TRBV7-2; J: TRBJ2-7; DNA: TGTGCCAGCAGTTGGACTAGCCCCTCCTACGAGCAGTACTTC; CDR3: CASSWTSPSYEQYF
size: .; length: 14; D: TRBD1; V: TRBV28; J: TRBJ1-3; DNA: TGTGCCAGCAGTTTGGGACAGGGTGGGAACACCATATATTTT; CDR3: CASSLGQGGNTIYF
size: .; length: 15; D: .; V: TRBV6-1; J: TRBJ1-1; DNA: TGTGCCAGCAGTGGAGGTCTAGGGAGGGGCACTGAAGCTTTCTTT; CDR3: CASSGGLGRGTEAFF
size: .; length: 18; D: TRBD2; V: TRBV10-3; J: TRBJ2-6; DNA: TGTGCCATCAGTGAACGGGGGGGAGGGACATCTGGGGCCAACGTCCTGACTTTC; CDR3: CAISERGGGTSGANVLTF
size: .; length: 13; D: .; V: TRBV18; J: TRBJ2-5; DNA: TGTGCCAGCTCACCAGGACAAAGGGAGACCCAGTACTTC; CDR3: CASSPGQRETQYF
size: .; length: 16; D: TRBD2; V: TRBV2; J: TRBJ2-1; DNA: TGTGCCAGCAGGACAATTCCTAGCGGGGGATACAATGAGCAGTTCTTC; CDR3: CASRTIPSGGYNEQFF
size: .; length: 14; D: TRBD2; V: TRBV6-5; J: TRBJ2-3; DNA: TGTGCCAGCAGGACTAGCGGGGGGGCACTAGGGCAGTATTTT; CDR3: CASRTSGGALGQYF
size: once; length: 14; D: .; V: TRBV7-9; J: TRBJ2-2; DNA: TGTGCCAGCAGCTTCTCAACAGGATACGCGGAGCTGTTTTTT; CDR3: CASSFSTGYAELFF